The following is a T cell receptor beta chain sequence with its context. Antigen: not known. This entry belongs to a study of T cell responses to AZD1222 COVID-19 vaccine. The data were produced by immunoSEQ multiplex PCR, yet TCRdb's version contains in-frame clones alone and is incomplete. The sample records some 84,000 clones, 88% being singletons. Points from the study as a whole: Reportedly, nearly half the spike-specific TCRs target unmutated variant regions. Donors were mostly white British, more females; clonal diversity possibly underestimated.

Losses at the gene ends were 4 bases for V and 0 bases for J; bases not matched to a gene: 14. The CDR3 spans 18 residues. Germline lookup yields CDR1 SGHNT and CDR2 YYREEE (reference sequence). The chain links TRBV5-4 to TRBJ2-7, with 9 positions matching TRBD1. The sequenced sample was peripheral blood, obtained on day 0 of AZD1222 vaccination. This clonotype was obtained from an adult in good health. The CDR3 bases are TGTGCCAGCAGCGCCCCTTTACTGGGACAGGGAACCTCCTACGAGCAGTACTTC. Residues: CASSAPLLGQGTSYEQYF.